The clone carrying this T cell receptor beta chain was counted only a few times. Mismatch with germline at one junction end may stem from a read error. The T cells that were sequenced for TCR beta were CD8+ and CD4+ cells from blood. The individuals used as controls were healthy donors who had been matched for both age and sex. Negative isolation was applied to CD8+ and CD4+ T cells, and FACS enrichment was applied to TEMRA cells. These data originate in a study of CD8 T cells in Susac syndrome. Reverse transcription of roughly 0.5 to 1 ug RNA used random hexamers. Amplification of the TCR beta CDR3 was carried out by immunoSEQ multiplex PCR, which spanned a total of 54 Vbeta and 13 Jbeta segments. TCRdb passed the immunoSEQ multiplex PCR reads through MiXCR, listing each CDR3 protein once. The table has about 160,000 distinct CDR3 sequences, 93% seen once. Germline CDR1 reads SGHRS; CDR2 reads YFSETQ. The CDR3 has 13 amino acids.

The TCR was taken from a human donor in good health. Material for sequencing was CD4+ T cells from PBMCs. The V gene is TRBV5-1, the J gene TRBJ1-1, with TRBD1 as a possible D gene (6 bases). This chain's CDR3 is CASSLGGDTEAFF. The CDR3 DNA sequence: TGTGCCAGCAGCTTAGGGGGAGACACTGAAGCTTTCTTT.